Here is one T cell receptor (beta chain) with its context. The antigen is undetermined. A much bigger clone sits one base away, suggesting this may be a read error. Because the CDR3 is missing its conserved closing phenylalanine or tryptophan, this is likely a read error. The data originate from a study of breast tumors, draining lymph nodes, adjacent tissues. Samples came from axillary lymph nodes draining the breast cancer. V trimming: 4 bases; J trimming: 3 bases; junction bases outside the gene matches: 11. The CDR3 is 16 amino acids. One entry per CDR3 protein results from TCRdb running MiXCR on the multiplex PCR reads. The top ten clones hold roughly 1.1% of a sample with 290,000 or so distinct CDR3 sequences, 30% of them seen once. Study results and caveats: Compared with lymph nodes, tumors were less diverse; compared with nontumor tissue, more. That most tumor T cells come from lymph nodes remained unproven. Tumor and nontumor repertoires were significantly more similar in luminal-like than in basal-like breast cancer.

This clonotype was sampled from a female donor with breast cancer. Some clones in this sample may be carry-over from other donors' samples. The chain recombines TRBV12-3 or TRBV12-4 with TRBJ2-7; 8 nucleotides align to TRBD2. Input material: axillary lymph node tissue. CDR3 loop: CASSYVIGLAHYEQYL. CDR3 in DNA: TGTGCCAGCAGTTATGTAATAGGACTAGCCCACTACGAGCAGTACCTC.